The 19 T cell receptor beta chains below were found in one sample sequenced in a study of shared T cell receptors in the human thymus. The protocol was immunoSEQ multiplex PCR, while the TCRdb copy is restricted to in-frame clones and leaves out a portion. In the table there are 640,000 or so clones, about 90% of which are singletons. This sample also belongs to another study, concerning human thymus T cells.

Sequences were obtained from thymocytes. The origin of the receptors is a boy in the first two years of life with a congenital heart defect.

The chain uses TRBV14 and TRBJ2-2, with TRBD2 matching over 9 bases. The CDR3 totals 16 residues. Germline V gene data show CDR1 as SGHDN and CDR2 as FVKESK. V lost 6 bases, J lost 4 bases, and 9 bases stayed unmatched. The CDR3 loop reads CASSLAGTRGTGELFF. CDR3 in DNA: TGTGCCAGCAGTCTAGCGGGGACCCGGGGCACCGGGGAGCTGTTTTTT.

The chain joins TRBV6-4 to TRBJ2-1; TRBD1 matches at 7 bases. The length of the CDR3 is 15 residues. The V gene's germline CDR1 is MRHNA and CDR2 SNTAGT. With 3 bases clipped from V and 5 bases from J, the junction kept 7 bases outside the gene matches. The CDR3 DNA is TGTGCCAGCAGTGAGAATAGGACAGGAGACAATGAGCAGTTCTTC. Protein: CASSENRTGDNEQFF.

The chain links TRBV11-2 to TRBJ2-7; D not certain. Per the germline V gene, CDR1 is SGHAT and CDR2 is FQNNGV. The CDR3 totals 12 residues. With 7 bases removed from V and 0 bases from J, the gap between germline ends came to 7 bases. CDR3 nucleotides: TGTGCCAGCAACGAGAACTCCTACGAGCAGTACTTC. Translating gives CASNENSYEQYF.

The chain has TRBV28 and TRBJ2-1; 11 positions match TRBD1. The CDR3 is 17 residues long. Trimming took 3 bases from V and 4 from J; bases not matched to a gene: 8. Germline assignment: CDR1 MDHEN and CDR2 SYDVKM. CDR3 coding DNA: TGTGCCAGCAGTTTTCACTCGGACAGGGGGCCTTACAATGAGCAGTTCTTC. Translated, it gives CASSFHSDRGPYNEQFF.

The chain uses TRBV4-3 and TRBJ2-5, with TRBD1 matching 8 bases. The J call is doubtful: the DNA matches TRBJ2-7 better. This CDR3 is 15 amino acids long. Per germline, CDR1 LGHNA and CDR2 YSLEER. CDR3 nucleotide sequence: TGCGCCAGCAGCCCACGGACAGGGAAGGCTTCCGAGCAGTACTTC. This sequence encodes CASSPRTGKASEQYF.

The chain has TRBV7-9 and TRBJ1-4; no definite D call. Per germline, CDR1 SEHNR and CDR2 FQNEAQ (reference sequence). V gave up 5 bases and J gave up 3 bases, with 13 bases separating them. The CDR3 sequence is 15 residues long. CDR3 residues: CASSPPAYANEKLFF. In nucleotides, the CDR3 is TGTGCCAGCAGCCCTCCCGCGTACGCTAATGAAAAACTGTTTTTT.

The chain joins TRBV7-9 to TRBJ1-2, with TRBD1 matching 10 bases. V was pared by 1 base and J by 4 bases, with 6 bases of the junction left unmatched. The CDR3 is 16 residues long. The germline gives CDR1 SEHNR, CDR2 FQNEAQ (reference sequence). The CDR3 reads CASSLVWTGGAYGYTF. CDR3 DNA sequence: TGTGCCAGCAGCTTAGTCTGGACAGGGGGGGCCTATGGCTACACCTTC.

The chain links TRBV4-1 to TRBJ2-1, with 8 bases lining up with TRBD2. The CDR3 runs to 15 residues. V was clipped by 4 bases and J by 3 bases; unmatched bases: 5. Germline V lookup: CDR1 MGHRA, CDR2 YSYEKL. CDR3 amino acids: CASSLRAGGYNEQFF. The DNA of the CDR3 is TGCGCCAGCAGCCTCCGGGCGGGGGGCTACAATGAGCAGTTCTTC.

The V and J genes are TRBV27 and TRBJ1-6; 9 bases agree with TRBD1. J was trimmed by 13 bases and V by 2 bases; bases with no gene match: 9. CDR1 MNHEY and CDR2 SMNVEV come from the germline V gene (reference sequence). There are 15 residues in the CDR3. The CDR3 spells CASSLGRTGDGPLHF. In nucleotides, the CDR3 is TGTGCCAGCAGTTTAGGGCGGACAGGGGATGGGCCCCTCCACTTT.

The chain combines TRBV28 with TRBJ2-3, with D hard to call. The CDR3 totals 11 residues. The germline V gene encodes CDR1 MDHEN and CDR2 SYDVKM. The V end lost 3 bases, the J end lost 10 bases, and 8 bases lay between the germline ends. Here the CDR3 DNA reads TGTGCCAGCAGTTTTAGTTCGGCGCAGTATTTT. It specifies CASSFSSAQYF.

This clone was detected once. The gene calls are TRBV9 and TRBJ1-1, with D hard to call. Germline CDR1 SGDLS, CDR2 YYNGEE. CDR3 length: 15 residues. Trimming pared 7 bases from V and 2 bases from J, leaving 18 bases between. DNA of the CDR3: TGTGCCAGCTCCCCCCATCTGGGAGGTAACACTGAAGCTTTCTTT. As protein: CASSPHLGGNTEAFF.

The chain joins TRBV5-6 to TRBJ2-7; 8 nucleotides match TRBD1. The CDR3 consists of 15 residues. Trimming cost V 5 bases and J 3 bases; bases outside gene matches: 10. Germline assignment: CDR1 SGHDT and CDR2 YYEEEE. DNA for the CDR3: TGTGCCAGCAGACATGGCCGGGACAGGTGCTACGAGCAGTACTTC. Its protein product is CASRHGRDRCYEQYF.

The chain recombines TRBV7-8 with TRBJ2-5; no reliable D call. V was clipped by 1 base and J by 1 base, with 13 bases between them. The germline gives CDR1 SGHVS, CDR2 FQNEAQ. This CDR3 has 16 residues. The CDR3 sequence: CASSLVRWSPQETQYF. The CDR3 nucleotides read TGTGCCAGCAGCTTAGTCCGTTGGAGTCCCCAAGAGACCCAGTACTTC.

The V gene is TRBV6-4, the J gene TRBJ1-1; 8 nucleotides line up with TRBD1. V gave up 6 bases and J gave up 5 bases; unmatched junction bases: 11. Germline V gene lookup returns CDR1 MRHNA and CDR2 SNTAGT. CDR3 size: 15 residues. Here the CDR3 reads CASSDTGQGGTEAFF. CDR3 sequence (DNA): TGTGCCAGCAGCGACACCGGACAGGGAGGGACTGAAGCTTTCTTT.

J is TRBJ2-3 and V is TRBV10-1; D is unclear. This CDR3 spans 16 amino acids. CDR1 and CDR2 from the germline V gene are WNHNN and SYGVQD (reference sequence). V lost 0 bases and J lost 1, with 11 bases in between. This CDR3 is CASSESRLRGTDTQYF. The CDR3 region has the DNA TGCGCCAGCAGTGAGTCCCGACTCCGGGGCACAGATACGCAGTATTTT.

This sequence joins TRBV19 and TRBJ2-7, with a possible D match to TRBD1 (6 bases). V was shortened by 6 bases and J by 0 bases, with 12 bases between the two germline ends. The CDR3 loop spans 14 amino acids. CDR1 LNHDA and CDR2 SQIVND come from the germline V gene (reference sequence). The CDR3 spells CASRGGGSSYEQYF. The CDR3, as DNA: TGTGCCAGTAGAGGGGGTGGGAGCTCCTACGAGCAGTACTTC.

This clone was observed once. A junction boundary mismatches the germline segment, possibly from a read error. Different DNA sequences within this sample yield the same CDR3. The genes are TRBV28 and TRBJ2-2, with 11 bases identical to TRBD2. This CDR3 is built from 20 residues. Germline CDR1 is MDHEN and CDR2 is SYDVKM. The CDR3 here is CASSFPILAGGPWNTGELFF. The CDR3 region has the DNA TGTGCCAGCAGTTTTCCGATCCTAGCGGGAGGTCCGTGGAACACCGGAGAGCTGTTTTTT.

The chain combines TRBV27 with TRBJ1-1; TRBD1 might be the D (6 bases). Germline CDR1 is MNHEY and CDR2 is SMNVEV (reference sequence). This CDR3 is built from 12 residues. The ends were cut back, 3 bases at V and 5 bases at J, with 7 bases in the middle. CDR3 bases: TGTGCCAGCAGTTTGAGGGGGACTGAAGCTTTCTTT. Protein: CASSLRGTEAFF.

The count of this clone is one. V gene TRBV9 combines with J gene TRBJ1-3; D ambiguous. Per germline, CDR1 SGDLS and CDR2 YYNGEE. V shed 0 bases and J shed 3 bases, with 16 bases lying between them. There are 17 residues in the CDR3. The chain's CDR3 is CASSVVGQERFGNTIYF. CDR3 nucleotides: TGTGCCAGCAGCGTAGTGGGTCAGGAACGCTTTGGAAACACCATATATTTT.